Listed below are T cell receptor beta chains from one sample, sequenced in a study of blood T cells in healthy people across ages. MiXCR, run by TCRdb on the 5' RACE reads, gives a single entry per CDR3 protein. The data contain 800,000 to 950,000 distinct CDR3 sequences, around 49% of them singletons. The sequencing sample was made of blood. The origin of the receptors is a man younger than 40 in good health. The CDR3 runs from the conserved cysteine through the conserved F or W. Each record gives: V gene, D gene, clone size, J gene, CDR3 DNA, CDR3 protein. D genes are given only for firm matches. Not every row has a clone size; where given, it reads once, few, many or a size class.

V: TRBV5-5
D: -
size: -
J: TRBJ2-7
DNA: TGTGCCAGCAGCTTGTCGGGGACCTCTGCCTACGAGCAGTACTTC
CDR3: CASSLSGTSAYEQYF

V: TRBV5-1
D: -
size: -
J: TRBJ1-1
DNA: TGCGCCAGCAGCTTGGGGAGGGGAACGAACACTGAAGCTTTCTTT
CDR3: CASSLGRGTNTEAFF

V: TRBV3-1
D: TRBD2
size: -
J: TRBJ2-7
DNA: TGTGCCAGCAGCCAAGATGGGGGGGGAGATCTGTACGAGCAGTACTTC
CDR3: CASSQDGGGDLYEQYF

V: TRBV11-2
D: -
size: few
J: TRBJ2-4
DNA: TGTGCCAGCAGCTTCGGCAGGCTAGCCAAAAACATTCAGTACTTC
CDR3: CASSFGRLAKNIQYF

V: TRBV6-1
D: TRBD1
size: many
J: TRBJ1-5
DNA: TGTGCCAGCAGTGTCTCGGGACAGAATAATCAGCCCCAGCATTTT
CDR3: CASSVSGQNNQPQHF

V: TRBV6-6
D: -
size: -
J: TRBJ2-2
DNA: TGTGCCAGCAGGGTTTCGGGTCAGAACACCGGGGAGCTGTTTTTT
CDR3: CASRVSGQNTGELFF

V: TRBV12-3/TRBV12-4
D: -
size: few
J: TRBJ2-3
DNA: TGTGCCAGCAGTCCGGAGGCGGGCACAGATACGCAGTATTTT
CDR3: CASSPEAGTDTQYF

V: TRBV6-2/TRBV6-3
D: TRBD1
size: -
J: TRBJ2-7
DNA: TGTGCCAGCACTAGAGTCCCGGGACAGGGCTACGAGCAGTACTTC
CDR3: CASTRVPGQGYEQYF

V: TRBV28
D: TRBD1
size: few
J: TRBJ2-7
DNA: TGTGCCAGCAGTTTCTATTGGGACAGGGGCTACGAGCAGTACTTC
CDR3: CASSFYWDRGYEQYF

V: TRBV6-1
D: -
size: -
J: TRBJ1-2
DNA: TGTGCCAGCAGCTCGGGCGGTTCTAACTATGGCTACACCTTC
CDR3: CASSSGGSNYGYTF

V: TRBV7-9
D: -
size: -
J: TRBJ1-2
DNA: TGTGCCAGCAGCTTGTACTATGGCTACACCTTC
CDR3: CASSLYYGYTF

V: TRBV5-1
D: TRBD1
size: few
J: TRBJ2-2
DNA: TGCGCCAGCAGCTCTAGTATCCGGACAGGAATGAACACCGGGGAGCTGTTTTTT
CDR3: CASSSSIRTGMNTGELFF

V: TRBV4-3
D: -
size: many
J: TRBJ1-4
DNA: TGCGCCAGCAGCCAAGAAGGGGGAAAAAGTGAAAAACTGTTTTTT
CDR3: CASSQEGGKSEKLFF

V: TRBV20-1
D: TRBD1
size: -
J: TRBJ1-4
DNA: TGCAGTGCTTTCAGGGGGCCGGGTTTGGGAAATGAAAAACTGTTTTTT
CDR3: CSAFRGPGLGNEKLFF

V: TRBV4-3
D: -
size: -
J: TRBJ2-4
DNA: TGCGCCAGCAGCCAACCCGGGTCGGAAAACATTCAGTACTTC
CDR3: CASSQPGSENIQYF

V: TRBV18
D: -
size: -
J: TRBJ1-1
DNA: TGTGCCAGCTCACCAATTCGGGGACACCAAAACACTGAAGCTTTCTTT
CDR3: CASSPIRGHQNTEAFF

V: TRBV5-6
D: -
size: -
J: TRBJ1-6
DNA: TGTGCCAGCAGCTTGTGGTTCGGGAGCTCCTATAATTCACCCCTCCACTTT
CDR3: CASSLWFGSSYNSPLHF

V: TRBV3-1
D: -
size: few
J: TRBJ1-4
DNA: TGTGCCAGCAGCCAAGCTGGCCGAGCAACTAATGAAAAACTGTTTTTT
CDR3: CASSQAGRATNEKLFF

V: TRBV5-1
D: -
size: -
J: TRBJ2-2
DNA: TGCGCCAGCAGCTTGGTGAGGCCAGGGGACACCGGGGAGCTGTTTTTT
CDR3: CASSLVRPGDTGELFF

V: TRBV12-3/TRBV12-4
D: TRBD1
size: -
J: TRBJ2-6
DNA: TGTGCCAGCAGACGTACGGGACAGTTTTCCAACGTCCTGACTTTC
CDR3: CASRRTGQFSNVLTF

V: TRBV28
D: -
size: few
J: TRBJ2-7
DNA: TGTGCCAGCACCGAGGGGGGTAGAACCTACGAGCAGTACTTC
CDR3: CASTEGGRTYEQYF

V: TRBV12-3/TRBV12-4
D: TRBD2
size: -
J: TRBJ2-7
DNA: TGTGCCACCCGGGACTACTACCACGAGCAGTACTTC
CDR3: CATRDYYHEQYF

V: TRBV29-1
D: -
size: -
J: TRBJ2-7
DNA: TGCAGCGTTGATACATCTTCCCACGAGCAGTACTTC
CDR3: CSVDTSSHEQYF

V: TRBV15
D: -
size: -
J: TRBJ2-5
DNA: TGTGCCACCAGCAACCGAGGGACTGAACAAGAGACCCAGTACTTC
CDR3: CATSNRGTEQETQYF

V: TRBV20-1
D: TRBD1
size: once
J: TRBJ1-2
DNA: TGCAGTGCTAGAAACAGGGGGGTCGCTAATGGCTACACCTTC
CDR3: CSARNRGVANGYTF

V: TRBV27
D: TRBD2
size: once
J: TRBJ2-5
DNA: TGTGCCAGCAGCCGAACGCCCACAACTAGCGGGGGGCCGGGGTACCAAGAGGCCCAGTACTTC
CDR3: CASSRTPTTSGGPGYQEAQYF

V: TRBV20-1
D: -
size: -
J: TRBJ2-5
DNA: TGCAGTGCTAGAGGCATGTCGGGGGATAGGGAGACCCAGTACTTC
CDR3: CSARGMSGDRETQYF

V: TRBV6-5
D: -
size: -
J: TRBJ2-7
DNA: TGTGCCAGCAGTTACTCGATATCGGGAGAGCAGTACTTC
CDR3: CASSYSISGEQYF